This T cell receptor (beta chain) appears in the sequencing data of a study of T cells in Graves' hyperthyroidism and ophthalmopathy. RNA transcripts served as the template for amplifying TCR beta CDR3 regions. Carried out on the TCR CDR3, a first-round RT-PCR used the HTBI primer set. TCRdb ran MiXCR on the multiplex PCR reads and lists one entry per CDR3 protein. This table holds fewer than 55,000 distinct CDR3 sequences, approximately 50% found once. CDR1 is SGDLS and CDR2 is YYNGEE in the germline V gene. This CDR3 spans 16 amino acids. Trimming shortened V by 4 bases and J by 5 bases, and 21 bases separated the two germline ends. This clonotype was observed at least ten times.

This clonotype was sampled from a man aged 18 to 29 with Graves' hyperthyroidism. The sample taken for sequencing was peripheral blood or thyroid tissue (not recorded which). J is TRBJ2-5 and V is TRBV9, with a weak D call TRBD2 (6 bases). CDR3 amino acids: CASSLAMGDREETQYF. The CDR3 bases are TGTGCCAGCAGCCTAGCGATGGGGGATCGGGAGGAGACCCAGTACTTC.